This T cell receptor (beta chain) was sequenced during a study of type 1 and type 2 diabetes patients. Study details: Magnetic bead positive selection isolated CD4+ or CD8+ T cells from PBMCs.

Genomic DNA was the PCR template. The TCR beta CDR3 region was amplified using 30 forward and 13 reverse primers. From the multiplex PCR reads, TCRdb called clonotypes with MiXCR, one entry per CDR3 protein. The repertoire holds around 300,000 distinct CDR3 sequences, approximately 50% seen once, with roughly 13% in the top ten. Germline V gene data show CDR1 as ENHRY and CDR2 as SYGVKD. The CDR3 covers 15 residues. V was pared by 10 bases and J by 1 base, with 16 bases between. The gene calls are TRBV10-3 and TRBJ2-2; tentative D call: TRBD1 (6 bases). This clonotype was obtained from a man aged 18 to 29 with type 2 diabetes. The sequenced material came from peripheral blood mononuclear cells (PBMCs). The CDR3 protein is CASRTSRGNTGELFF. CDR3 DNA: TGTGCCAGCAGGACCTCCAGGGGGAACACCGGGGAGCTGTTTTTT.